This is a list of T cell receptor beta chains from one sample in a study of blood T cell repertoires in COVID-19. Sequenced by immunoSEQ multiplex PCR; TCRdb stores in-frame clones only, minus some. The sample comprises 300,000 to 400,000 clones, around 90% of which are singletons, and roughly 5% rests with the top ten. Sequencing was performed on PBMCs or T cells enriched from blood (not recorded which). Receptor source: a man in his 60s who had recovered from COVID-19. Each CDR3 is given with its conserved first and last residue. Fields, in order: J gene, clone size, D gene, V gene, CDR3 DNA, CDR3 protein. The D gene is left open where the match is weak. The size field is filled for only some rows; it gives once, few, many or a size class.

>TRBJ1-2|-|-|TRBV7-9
TGTGCCAGCAGCTTACCTATTAACTATGGCTACACCTTC
CASSLPINYGYTF
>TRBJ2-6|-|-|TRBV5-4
TGTGCCAGCAGCTTGGGGCAGGGGCCTGGGGCCAACGTCCTGACTTTC
CASSLGQGPGANVLTF
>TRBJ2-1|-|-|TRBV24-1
TGTGCCACCAGTGGGACAGTGGCGAATGAGCAGTTCTTC
CATSGTVANEQFF
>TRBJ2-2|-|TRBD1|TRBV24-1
TGTGCCACCAGTGAGCCAAGGGGGCCCGGGGAGCTGTTTTTT
CATSEPRGPGELFF
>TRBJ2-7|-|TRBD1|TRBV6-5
TGTGCCAGCACCCGAACCGGGACAGCCTACGAGCAGTACTTC
CASTRTGTAYEQYF
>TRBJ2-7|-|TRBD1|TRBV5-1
TGCGCCAGCAGCTTCGGGACAGAATTCGGCGAGCAGTACTTC
CASSFGTEFGEQYF
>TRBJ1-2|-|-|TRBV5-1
TGCGCCAGCAGCGCCACGACAACTAACTATGGCTACACCTTC
CASSATTTNYGYTF
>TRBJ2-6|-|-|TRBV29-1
TGCAGCGTCGGGGTGGTTGGGGCCAACGTCCTGACTTTC
CSVGVVGANVLTF
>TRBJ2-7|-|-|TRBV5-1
TGCGCCAGCAGCTTGGAATCGAGCTCCTACGAGCAGTACTTC
CASSLESSSYEQYF
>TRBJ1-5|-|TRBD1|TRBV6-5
TGTGCCAGCGCGACAGGGGGCGGGCAGCCCCAGCATTTT
CASATGGGQPQHF
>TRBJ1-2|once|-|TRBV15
TGTGCCACAAGGCCAGGGGATCCTAACTATGGCTACACCTTC
CATRPGDPNYGYTF
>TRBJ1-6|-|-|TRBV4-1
TGCGCCAGCAGCCAAGGTGGACACCGGTATAATTCACCCCTCCACTTT
CASSQGGHRYNSPLHF
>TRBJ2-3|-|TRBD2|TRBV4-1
TGCGCCAGCAGCCAAGATCTGGGGCGGGAGGGCCTAGATAGCACAGATACGCAGTATTTT
CASSQDLGREGLDSTDTQYF
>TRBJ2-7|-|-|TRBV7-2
TGTGCCAGCAGCACACTACCTCGGGTCGACTACGAGCAGTACTTC
CASSTLPRVDYEQYF
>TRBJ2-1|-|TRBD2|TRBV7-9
TGTGCCAGCAGCTTAATTACTAGCGGGGACAATGAGCAGTTCTTC
CASSLITSGDNEQFF
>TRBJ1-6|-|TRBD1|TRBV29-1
TGCAGCGTAGCGACAGGGCCCAATTCACCCCTCCACTTT
CSVATGPNSPLHF
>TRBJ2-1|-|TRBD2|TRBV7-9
TGTGCCAGCAGCCCGACCGGACTAGCGGGAGCCAGTGAGCAGTTCTTC
CASSPTGLAGASEQFF
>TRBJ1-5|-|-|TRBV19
TGTGCCAGTAGTATGGTCAGCGAATACAATCAGCCCCAGCATTTT
CASSMVSEYNQPQHF
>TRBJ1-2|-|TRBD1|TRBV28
TGTGCCAGCAGTCCCGGGACAGGGAAAGATGGCTACACCTTC
CASSPGTGKDGYTF
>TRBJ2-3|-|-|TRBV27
TGTGCCAGCAGTCTACAGGGCGGCGGAGATACGCAGTATTTT
CASSLQGGGDTQYF
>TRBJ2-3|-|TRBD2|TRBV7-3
TGTGCCAGCAGCTTAAAGGGCGGGAGCTCAGATACGCAGTATTTT
CASSLKGGSSDTQYF
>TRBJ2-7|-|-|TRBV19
TGTGCCAGTAGTATTACTTCGGTTACTACCTACGAGCAGTACTTC
CASSITSVTTYEQYF
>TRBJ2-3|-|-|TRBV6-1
TGTGCCAGCAGTGAACAATCGCGGCGAGATACGCAGTATTTT
CASSEQSRRDTQYF
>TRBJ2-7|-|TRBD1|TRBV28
TGTGCCAGCAGTTTCTTTGACAGGGGCTACGAGCAGTACTTC
CASSFFDRGYEQYF
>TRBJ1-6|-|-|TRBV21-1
TGTGCCAGCAGCAGAAAACCGGGACAGGAAAATTCACCCCTCCACTTT
CASSRKPGQENSPLHF
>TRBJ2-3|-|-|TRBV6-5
TGTGCCAGCAGTTACCCGGGTACCTATACGCAGTATTTT
CASSYPGTYTQYF
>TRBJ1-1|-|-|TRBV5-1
TGCGCCAGCAGCTTGACGGTGGGAGAGGGCACTGAAGCTTTCTTT
CASSLTVGEGTEAFF
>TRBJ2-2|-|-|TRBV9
TGTGCCAGCAGCGTGTCGTTTAGCGTACCCAACACCGGGGAGCTGTTTTTT
CASSVSFSVPNTGELFF
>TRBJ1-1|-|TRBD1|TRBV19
TGTGCCAGTAGACACGGGACAGGGGTGAACACTGAAGCTTTCTTT
CASRHGTGVNTEAFF
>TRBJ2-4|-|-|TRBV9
TGTGCCAGCAGCGTCGAAGGGGGAGTGGACATTCAGTACTTC
CASSVEGGVDIQYF
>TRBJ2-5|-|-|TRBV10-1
TGCGCCAGCAGTGAGAGTCAGCAAGAGACCCAGTACTTC
CASSESQQETQYF
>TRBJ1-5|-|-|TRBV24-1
TGTGCCACCAGTGCGGGGGGGAGTCAGCCCCAGCATTTT
CATSAGGSQPQHF
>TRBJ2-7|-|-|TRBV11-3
TGTGCCAGCAGCTTATCGCCCGGACATCCCTACGAGCAGTACTTC
CASSLSPGHPYEQYF
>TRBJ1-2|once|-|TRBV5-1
TGCGCCAGCAGCTTGGAATCCGCGGAAGATCCACCCTATGGCTACACCTTC
CASSLESAEDPPYGYTF
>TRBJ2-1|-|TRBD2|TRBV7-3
TGTGCCAGCAGCCCTGGACTAGCGGGACGTGAGCAGTTCTTC
CASSPGLAGREQFF
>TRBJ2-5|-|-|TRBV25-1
TGTGCCAGCAGTGAAGGGGCGGGGCCCCAAGAGACCCAGTACTTC
CASSEGAGPQETQYF
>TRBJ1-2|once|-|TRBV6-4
TGTGCCAGCAGTGACCCAGGGTACGGCTACACCTTC
CASSDPGYGYTF
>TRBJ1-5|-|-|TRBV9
TGTGCCAGCAGCGCTGCCCCGGACAGAAATCAGCCCCAGCATTTT
CASSAAPDRNQPQHF
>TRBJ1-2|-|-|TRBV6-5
TGTGCCAGCAGTTACAGGGGGTTGGTTGGCTACACCTTC
CASSYRGLVGYTF
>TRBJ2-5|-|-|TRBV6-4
TGTGCCAGCAGTGACTCGAAAGGCAGGGTTGGAGAGACCCAGTACTTC
CASSDSKGRVGETQYF
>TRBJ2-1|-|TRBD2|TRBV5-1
TGCGCCAGCAGCCCAAACGGGCTAGCGGGAGTCAACAATGAGCAGTTCTTC
CASSPNGLAGVNNEQFF
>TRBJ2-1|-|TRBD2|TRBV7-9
TGTGCCAGCAGCTTAGGGACTAGCGGGAGGACCTACAATGAGCAGTTCTTC
CASSLGTSGRTYNEQFF
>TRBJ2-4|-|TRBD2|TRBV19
TGTGCCAGTAGTATGAGACTAGCGGGAGGCCTAGCCAAAAACATTCAGTACTTC
CASSMRLAGGLAKNIQYF
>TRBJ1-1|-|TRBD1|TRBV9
TGTGCCAGCAGCACCCAGACAGGGATGAACACTGAAGCTTTCTTT
CASSTQTGMNTEAFF
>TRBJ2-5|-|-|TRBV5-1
TGCGCCAGCAGCTTGAGGGGCGCGCACGAAGAGACCCAGTACTTC
CASSLRGAHEETQYF
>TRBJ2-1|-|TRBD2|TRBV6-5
TGTGCCAGCAGGCTAGCGGGAGCTGGAGATGAGCAGTTCTTC
CASRLAGAGDEQFF
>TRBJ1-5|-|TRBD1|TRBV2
TGTGCCAGCAGCAAGGACAGGGGTTCTTGGCAGCCCCAGCATTTT
CASSKDRGSWQPQHF
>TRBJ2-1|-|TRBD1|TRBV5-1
TGCGCCAGCAGCTTACGGACAGGGGGCTTAAATGAGCAGTTCTTC
CASSLRTGGLNEQFF
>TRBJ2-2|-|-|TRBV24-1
TGTGCCACCCAAACCGGGCTACGGGGCGGGGAGCTGTTTTTT
CATQTGLRGGELFF
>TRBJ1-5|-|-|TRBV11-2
TGTGCCAGCAGCCAAGGGAGGAATCAGCCCCAGCATTTT
CASSQGRNQPQHF
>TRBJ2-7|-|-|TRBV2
TGTGCCAGCAGTGGCGGGATCCGCCCCTACGAGCAGTACTTC
CASSGGIRPYEQYF
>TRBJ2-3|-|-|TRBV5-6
TGTGCCAGCAGCGCCAGGGGAGCCACAGATACGCAGTATTTT
CASSARGATDTQYF
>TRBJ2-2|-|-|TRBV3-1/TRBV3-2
TGTGCCAGCAGCCAAGATCGAAAGGGGCGGCCTTACACCGGGGAGCTGTTTTTT
CASSQDRKGRPYTGELFF
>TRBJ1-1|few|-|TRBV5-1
TGCGCCAGCAGCTTCAGTTTCGAACAGGGCAACACTGAAGCTTTCTTT
CASSFSFEQGNTEAFF